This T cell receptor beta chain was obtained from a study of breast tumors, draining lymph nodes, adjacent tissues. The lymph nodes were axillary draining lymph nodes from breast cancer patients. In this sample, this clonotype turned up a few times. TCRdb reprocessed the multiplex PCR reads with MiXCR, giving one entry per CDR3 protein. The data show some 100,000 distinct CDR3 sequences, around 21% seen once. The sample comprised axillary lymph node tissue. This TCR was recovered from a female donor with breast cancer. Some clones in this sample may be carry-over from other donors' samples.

The CDR3 bases are TGTGCCAGCAGTCAACAACACCAGGGGTACGGTAATTCACCCCTCCACTTT. Translating it yields CASSQQHQGYGNSPLHF. This chain joins TRBV28 and TRBJ1-6; D possibly corresponds to TRBD1 (6 bases). The germline V gene has CDR1 MDHEN and CDR2 SYDVKM. The CDR3 runs 17 residues. The ends were cut back, 5 bases at V and 6 bases at J, with 20 bases in the middle. The entire variable domain, with the rest obtained from reference TRBV28 and TRBJ1-6, is as follows: DVKVTQSSRYLVKRTGEKVFLECVQDMDHENMFWYRQDPGLGLRLIYFSYDVKMKEKGDIPEGYSVSREKKERFSLILESASTNQTSMYLCASSQQHQGYGNSPLHFGNGTRLTVT.